The following is a T cell receptor (beta chain) sequence with its context. Germline values: CDR1 SGHTA, CDR2 FQGNSA. Trimming removed 5 bases from V and 10 bases from J, with 18 bases in between. The CDR3 loop spans 14 amino acids. The authors' processing: Quantification of nucleated cells was approximated via reference gene primer amplification. Profiled with immunoSEQ multiplex PCR; TCRdb holds only in-frame clones, not every one. V and J calls and clone size are copied from that table; D and trimming were computed from the DNA. The repertoire consists of 130,000 or so clones, with 82% occurring once and the leading ten covering 4% to 5.5%. These data come from a study of blood T cell repertoires in COVID-19. Looking at the study overall: Acute and convalescent COVID-19 specimens originated in the United States, Italy and Spain. Sources were T cells, B-cell-depleted T cells, or PBMCs; the material itself was cDNA or gDNA.

The TCR comes from a woman between 65 and 79 years old with acute or convalescent COVID-19. Sequencing input: peripheral blood. V is TRBV7-2 and J is TRBJ2-1; tentative D call: TRBD1 (6 bases). The DNA of the CDR3 is TGTGCCAGCAGCACATACTCAACAGGGATCGAGCAGTTCTTC. Its translation is CASSTYSTGIEQFF.